This T cell receptor (beta chain) stems from a study of cytomegalovirus exposure and HLA in healthy donors. The study's findings and limits: The authors excluded some V segments, including TRBV6-2 and TRBV6-3, as indistinguishable.

This clone appeared once. What it binds is unknown. A multiplex PCR was run with 60 Vbeta primers and 13 Jbeta primers. Profiled with immunoSEQ multiplex PCR; TCRdb holds only in-frame clones, not every one. The sample holds approximately 180,000 clones; around four fifths are singletons and the top ten take around 1%. CDR3 length: 14 residues. Trimming pared 10 bases from V and 5 bases from J, leaving 18 bases between. The germline CDR1 and CDR2 sequences are LNHDA and SQIVND (reference sequence). The TCR sequence derives from a woman in her 40s in good health and CMV-seronegative. The specimen was PBMCs. The chain recombines TRBV19 with TRBJ1-5, with D perhaps TRBD1 (5 bases). The CDR3 DNA is TGTGCCACTTCCCCGGGGGTACGGGATCAGCCCCAGCATTTT. Protein sequence: CATSPGVRDQPQHF.